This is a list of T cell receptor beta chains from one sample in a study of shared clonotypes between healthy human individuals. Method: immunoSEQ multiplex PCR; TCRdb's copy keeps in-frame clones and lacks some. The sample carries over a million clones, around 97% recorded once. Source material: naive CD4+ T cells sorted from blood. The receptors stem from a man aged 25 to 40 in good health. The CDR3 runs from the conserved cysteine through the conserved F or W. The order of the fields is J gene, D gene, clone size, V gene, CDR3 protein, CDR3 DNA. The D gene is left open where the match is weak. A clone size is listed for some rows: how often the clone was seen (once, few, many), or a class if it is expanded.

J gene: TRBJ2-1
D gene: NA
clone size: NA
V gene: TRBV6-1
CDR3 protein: CASSYTSPYNEQFF
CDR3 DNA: TGTGCCAGCAGTTATACTAGCCCCTACAATGAGCAGTTCTTC

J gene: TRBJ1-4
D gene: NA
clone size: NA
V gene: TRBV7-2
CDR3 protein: CASSLGVDEKLFF
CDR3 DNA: TGTGCCAGCAGCTTAGGAGTTGACGAAAAACTGTTTTTT

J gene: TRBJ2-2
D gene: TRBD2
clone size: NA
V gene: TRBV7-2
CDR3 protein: CASSLVGTSLTGELFF
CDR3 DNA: TGTGCCAGCAGCTTAGTAGGGACTAGCTTAACCGGGGAGCTGTTTTTT

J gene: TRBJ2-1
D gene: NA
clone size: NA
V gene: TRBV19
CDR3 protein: CASSPDVAQDEQFF
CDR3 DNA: TGTGCCAGTAGTCCGGACGTCGCGCAGGATGAGCAGTTCTTC

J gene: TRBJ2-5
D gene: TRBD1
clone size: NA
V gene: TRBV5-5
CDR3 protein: CASSLARDRGSETQYF
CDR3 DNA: TGTGCCAGCAGCTTGGCCCGGGACAGGGGTAGTGAGACCCAGTACTTC

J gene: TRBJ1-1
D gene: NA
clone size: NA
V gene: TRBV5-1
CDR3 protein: CASSLKGNTEAFF
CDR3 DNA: TGCGCCAGCAGCTTAAAAGGAAACACTGAAGCTTTCTTT

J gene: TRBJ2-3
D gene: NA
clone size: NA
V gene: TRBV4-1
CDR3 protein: CASSQGTVGDTQYF
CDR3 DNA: TGCGCCAGCAGCCAAGGCACGGTGGGAGATACGCAGTATTTT

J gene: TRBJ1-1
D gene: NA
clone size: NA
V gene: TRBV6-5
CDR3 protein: CASSYSALFFNTEAFF
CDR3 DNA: TGTGCCAGCAGTTACTCCGCTCTCTTCTTCAACACTGAAGCTTTCTTT

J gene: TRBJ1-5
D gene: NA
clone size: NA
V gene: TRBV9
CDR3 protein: CASSASSASNQPQHF
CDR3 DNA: TGTGCCAGCAGCGCAAGTTCAGCTAGCAATCAGCCCCAGCATTTT

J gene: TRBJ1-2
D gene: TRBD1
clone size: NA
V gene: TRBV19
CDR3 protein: CASRSAKIGQGHGYTF
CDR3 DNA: TGTGCCAGTAGGTCAGCAAAGATCGGACAGGGTCATGGCTACACCTTC

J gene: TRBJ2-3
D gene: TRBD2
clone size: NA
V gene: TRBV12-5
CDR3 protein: CASGLALTSGSTDTQYF
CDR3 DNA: TGTGCTAGTGGTTTGGCCCTGACTAGCGGGAGCACAGATACGCAGTATTTT

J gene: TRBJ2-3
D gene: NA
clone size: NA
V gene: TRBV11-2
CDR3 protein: CASSLGVSRTDTQYF
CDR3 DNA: TGTGCCAGCAGCTTAGGAGTGTCTAGAACAGATACGCAGTATTTT

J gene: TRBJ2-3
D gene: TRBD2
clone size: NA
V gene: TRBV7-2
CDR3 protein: CASSPGRGLGTDTQYF
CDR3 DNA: TGTGCCAGCAGCCCAGGGAGGGGCTTGGGCACAGATACGCAGTATTTT

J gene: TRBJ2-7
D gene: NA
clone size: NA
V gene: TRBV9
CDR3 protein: CASSVGRYAYEQYF
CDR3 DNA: TGTGCCAGCAGCGTAGGGAGATACGCCTACGAGCAGTACTTC

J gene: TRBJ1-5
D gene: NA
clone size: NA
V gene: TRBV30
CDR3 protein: CAWRLGSSNQPQHF
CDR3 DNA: TGTGCCTGGAGACTGGGCAGTAGCAATCAGCCCCAGCATTTT

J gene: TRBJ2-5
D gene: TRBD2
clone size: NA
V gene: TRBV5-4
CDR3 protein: CASSFPTSGSPQETQYF
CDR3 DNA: TGTGCCAGCAGCTTCCCGACTAGCGGGAGCCCCCAAGAGACCCAGTACTTC

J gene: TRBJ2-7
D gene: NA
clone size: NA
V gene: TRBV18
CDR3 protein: CASSRLDNLYEQYF
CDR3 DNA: TGTGCCAGCTCACGGTTGGACAATCTCTACGAGCAGTACTTC

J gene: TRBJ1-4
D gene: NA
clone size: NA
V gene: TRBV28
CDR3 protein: CASSTPGGGEKLFF
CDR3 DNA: TGTGCCAGCAGCACGCCCGGGGGGGGTGAAAAACTGTTTTTT

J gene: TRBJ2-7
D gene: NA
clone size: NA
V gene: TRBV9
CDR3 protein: CASSVGLSYEQYF
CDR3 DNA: TGTGCCAGCAGCGTAGGGTTAAGCTACGAGCAGTACTTC

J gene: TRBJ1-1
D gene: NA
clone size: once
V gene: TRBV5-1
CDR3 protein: CASSRTLMNTEAFF
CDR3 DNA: TGCGCCAGCAGCAGGACACTGATGAACACTGAAGCTTTCTTT

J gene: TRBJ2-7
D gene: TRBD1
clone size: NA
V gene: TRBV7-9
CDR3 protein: CASSRPGQSYEQYF
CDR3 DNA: TGTGCCAGCAGCCGACCGGGACAGAGCTACGAGCAGTACTTC

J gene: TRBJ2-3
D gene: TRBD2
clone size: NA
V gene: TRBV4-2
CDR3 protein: CASSSLVASGRAGTDTQYF
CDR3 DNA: TGTGCCAGCAGCTCGCTCGTGGCTAGCGGGAGGGCGGGGACAGATACGCAGTATTTT

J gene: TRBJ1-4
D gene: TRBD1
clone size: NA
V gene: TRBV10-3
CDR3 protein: CAISDRDRKGVGEKLFF
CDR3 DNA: TGTGCCATCAGTGATCGGGACAGGAAGGGAGTAGGTGAAAAACTGTTTTTT

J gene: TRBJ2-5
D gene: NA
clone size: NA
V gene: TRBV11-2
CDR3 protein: CASSFSTVAYQETQYF
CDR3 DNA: TGTGCCAGCAGCTTTTCAACGGTTGCGTACCAAGAGACCCAGTACTTC

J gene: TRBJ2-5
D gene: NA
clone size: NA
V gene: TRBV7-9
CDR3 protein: CASTNQVYQETQYF
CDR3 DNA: TGTGCCAGCACCAATCAGGTGTACCAAGAGACCCAGTACTTC

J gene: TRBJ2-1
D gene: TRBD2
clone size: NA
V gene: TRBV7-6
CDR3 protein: CASSPTEPSGRRNEQFF
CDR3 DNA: TGTGCCAGCAGCCCCACCGAGCCTAGCGGGAGGAGGAATGAGCAGTTCTTC

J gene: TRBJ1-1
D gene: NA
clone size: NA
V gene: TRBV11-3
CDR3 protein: CASSSGRASTEAFF
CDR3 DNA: TGTGCCAGCAGCTCCGGACGGGCAAGCACTGAAGCTTTCTTT

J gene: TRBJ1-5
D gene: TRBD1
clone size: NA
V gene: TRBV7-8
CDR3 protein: CASSNRGLGQPQHF
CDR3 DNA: TGTGCCAGCTCCAACAGGGGGCTCGGTCAGCCCCAGCATTTT

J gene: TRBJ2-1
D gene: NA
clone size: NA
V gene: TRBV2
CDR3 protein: CASSLRQGGNEQFF
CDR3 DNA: TGTGCCAGCAGTCTCCGACAGGGAGGGAATGAGCAGTTCTTC

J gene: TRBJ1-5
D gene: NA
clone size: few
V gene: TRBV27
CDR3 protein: CASSYRSRGSNQPQHF
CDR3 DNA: TGTGCCAGCAGTTATCGGTCGCGAGGGTCCAATCAGCCCCAGCATTTT